This T cell receptor (beta chain) was obtained from a study of T-cell reconstitution after alpha-beta-depleted transplantation in children listed by TCRdb under 2016. The study in broad terms: Using TCR repertoire profiling, the study followed T-cell immune reconstitution in a quantitative way in children after TCRalphabeta/CD19-depleted allogeneic hematopoietic cell transplantation.

The meaning of the sample's treatment or condition label: allogeneic hematopoietic cell transplantation with graft depleted of TCRalphabeta T cells and CD19 B cells. TCRalphabeta/CD19-depleted allogeneic hematopoietic cell grafts were given to the transplant recipients, all of whom were children. A word on this clonotype: Its antigen is currently not known. No much larger clone is present one base from it, and per-base qualities are unavailable.

Beyond this particular receptor, the publication reports: The apparently early alphabetaT-cell count recovery about two months after transplant was reportedly dependent on only several hundred rapidly expanded clones derived from non-depleted graft cells. In some patients, the high TCRbeta diversity seen at day 60 was put down to recipient T cells and intrathymic progenitors that had survived conditioning. Over subsequent months, a decline in hyperexpanded clone frequencies was noted, and after one year, T-cell counts and TCRbeta diversity were mostly ascribed to newly produced T cells.

The protocol used for the library was PCR. Sequencer: Illumina HiSeq 2500. To normalize quantification of the TCRbeta repertoire, the TCR libraries were built with molecular barcoding that relied on unique molecular identifiers. TCRdb ran its own pipeline on the public reads, namely fastp trimming at Q25 and MiXCR clone calling, and kept in-frame beta chains. When rows share a CDR3 protein, they turn into one entry using the most common DNA and genes. A total of over 400,000 distinct CDR3 sequences appear in this sample, 43% of them only once. The ten largest clones take up 27% of the sample. From its cysteine to its phenylalanine, the CDR3 spans 14 amino acids. Left in the record is the CDR3 DNA by itself, 42 bases read in frame from the first base. The CDR1 and CDR2 encoded by the germline V gene are MNHNS and SASEGT. For this chain, trimming is 7 bases at the V end and 7 bases at the J end, and the number of junction bases without a gene match is 9.

The sequence derives from a girl aged 2-10 years with aplastic anemia, due to receive a stem cell transplant. The V and J genes are TRBV6-1 and TRBJ1-4; TRBD1 agrees with 7 junctional bases. The sequences come from PBMCs, collected before TCRalphabeta/CD19-depleted stem cell transplant. The sequenced DNA is TGTGCCAGCAACACACAGGGGAAAGCTGAAAAACTGTTTTTT. This codes for CASNTQGKAEKLFF.